A selection of T cell receptor beta chains follows, all from one sample in a study of cytotoxic CD8 clonotypes in ibrutinib-treated CLL. Profiling relied on immunoSEQ multiplex PCR, and the TCRdb table lists in-frame clones only, not all of them. In the table there are about 140,000 clones, 75% to 95% of which are singletons. The material sequenced was PBMCs, taken after 12 months of ibrutinib treatment. The receptors come from a human donor with chronic lymphocytic leukemia. CDR3s include the opening cysteine and the closing phenylalanine or tryptophan. D genes are given only for firm matches. Clone size appears in some rows only: once, few, many, or a class for an expanded clone.

NA	16	TRBJ2-5	TRBV7-9	TRBD2	TGTGCCAGCAACGATAAGATGGCGGGAGGGTTAGAGACCCAGTACTTC	CASNDKMAGGLETQYF
NA	14	TRBJ2-1	TRBV15	NA	TGTGCCACCTCCCAGGACTACTCTAACAATGAGCAGTTCTTC	CATSQDYSNNEQFF
NA	12	TRBJ2-2	TRBV5-1	NA	TGCGCCAGCAGCTTTGACACCGGGGAGCTGTTTTTT	CASSFDTGELFF
NA	19	TRBJ2-3	TRBV9	TRBD2	TGTGCCAGCAGCGTAGCCCCAACCCAGGGACTAGCGGACACAGATACGCAGTATTTT	CASSVAPTQGLADTDTQYF
NA	17	TRBJ2-3	TRBV11-2	TRBD2	TGTGCCAGCAGCTTAGCCCCTAGCGGGTCTAGCACAGATACGCAGTATTTT	CASSLAPSGSSTDTQYF
NA	14	TRBJ1-1	TRBV5-1	NA	TGCGCCAGCAGCTTGATGGGCGCGAACACTGAAGCTTTCTTT	CASSLMGANTEAFF
NA	15	TRBJ2-7	TRBV7-2	NA	TGTGCCAGCAGCTTTAGTATAGGACTGACCTACGAGCAGTACTTC	CASSFSIGLTYEQYF
NA	15	TRBJ2-4	TRBV7-2	NA	TGTGCCAGCAGCCCCTCCCCGGGGACGGCAAACATTCAGTACTTC	CASSPSPGTANIQYF
NA	14	TRBJ2-1	TRBV2	NA	TGTGCCACGGAGAACTTAAGCGCCGACAATGAGCAGTTCTTC	CATENLSADNEQFF
NA	14	TRBJ2-1	TRBV6-1	NA	TGTGCCAGCAGTGCGAATAGCGAACTGACTGGGCAGTTCTTC	CASSANSELTGQFF
NA	17	TRBJ2-1	TRBV5-6	TRBD2	TGTGCCAGCAGCTTGGCCTGGACTAGCGGGATCTACAATGAGCAGTTCTTC	CASSLAWTSGIYNEQFF
NA	15	TRBJ1-5	TRBV19	TRBD1	TGTGCCAGTAGTAAAGACAGGGCCTTCGCTCAGCCCCAGCATTTT	CASSKDRAFAQPQHF
once	18	TRBJ2-7	TRBV9	TRBD1	TGTGCCAGCAGCGTAGGCCAGGGAGGGGGACAGGGGGCCGACGAGCAGTACTTC	CASSVGQGGGQGADEQYF
once	14	TRBJ2-7	TRBV27	NA	TGTGCCAGCAGTTTATATGGAGCCCAATACGAGCAGTACTTC	CASSLYGAQYEQYF
NA	14	TRBJ1-2	TRBV9	NA	TGTGCCAGCAGCGTAGAGCCCCGAGTCCATGGCTACACCTTC	CASSVEPRVHGYTF
NA	18	TRBJ1-5	TRBV10-3	TRBD1	TGTGCCACCAATCCAGATAAGGGGGCGTCCGGTTTTAGTCAGCCCCAGCATTTT	CATNPDKGASGFSQPQHF
NA	14	TRBJ1-1	TRBV2	NA	TGTGCCAGCAGGCAGGGGAGTATGGCCTCTGAAGCTTTCTTT	CASRQGSMASEAFF
NA	12	TRBJ2-7	TRBV28	TRBD1	TGTGCCAGCAGGGGACAGCCCTACGAGCAGTACTTC	CASRGQPYEQYF
NA	11	TRBJ1-1	TRBV5-1	NA	TGCGCCAGCAGCTTGGGGGTAGAAGCTTTCTTT	CASSLGVEAFF
NA	11	TRBJ2-1	TRBV29-1	NA	TGCAGCGGATACAGCGGCGATGAGCAGTTCTTC	CSGYSGDEQFF
NA	14	TRBJ2-1	TRBV19	NA	TGTGCCAGTAGTGGCTTCGGTGGGCTTCGCGAGCAGTTCTTC	CASSGFGGLREQFF
NA	17	TRBJ2-5	TRBV11-2	NA	TGTGCCAGCAGCTCCGAGTGGGGACCTCACCCTCAAGAGACCCAGTACTTC	CASSSEWGPHPQETQYF
NA	14	TRBJ1-5	TRBV18	NA	TGTGCCAGCTCACCAGGACTGAACAATCAGCCCCAGCATTTT	CASSPGLNNQPQHF
NA	13	TRBJ2-4	TRBV5-6	NA	TGTGCCAGCAGCTTGGGGGGGCGAGACATTCAGTACTTC	CASSLGGRDIQYF
NA	14	TRBJ1-3	TRBV30	NA	TGTGCCTGGGCCGTGGGCAGCTCTGGAAACACCATATATTTT	CAWAVGSSGNTIYF
NA	14	TRBJ1-5	TRBV2	NA	TGTGCCAGCAGTGATAGTTATAGAGGTCAGCCCCAGCATTTT	CASSDSYRGQPQHF
once	14	TRBJ1-4	TRBV6-1	NA	TGTGCCAGCGTTTACAGAGCAACTAATGAAAAACTGTTTTTT	CASVYRATNEKLFF
NA	13	TRBJ2-3	TRBV7-9	TRBD1	TGTGCCAGCAGCTCCTCAGGGGGAAATACGCAGTATTTT	CASSSSGGNTQYF
NA	15	TRBJ2-3	TRBV6-6	TRBD2	TGTGCCAGCAGTACTAGCGGGTGGGGCACAGATACGCAGTATTTT	CASSTSGWGTDTQYF
few	14	TRBJ2-7	TRBV28	NA	TGTGCCAGCACCCGTCGGGGTATTCGATACGAGCAGTACTTC	CASTRRGIRYEQYF
NA	11	TRBJ2-1	TRBV7-9	NA	TGTGCCAGCAGCTCCCTGGCGGAGCAGTTCTTC	CASSSLAEQFF
few	14	TRBJ2-2	TRBV19	NA	TGTGCCAGTAGGTCCGATACTAGTGTCCGGGAGCTGTTTTTT	CASRSDTSVRELFF
NA	15	TRBJ2-2	TRBV5-1	NA	TGCGCCAGCAGTACGAGAGCGACGAACACCGGGGAGCTGTTTTTT	CASSTRATNTGELFF
NA	13	TRBJ2-5	TRBV5-4	NA	TGTGCCAGCAGCGGAGAACTAGAAGAGACCCAGTACTTC	CASSGELEETQYF
NA	14	TRBJ2-7	TRBV27	TRBD2	TGTGCCAGCAGTTTATTGGGGAGGGTCAACGAGCAGTACTTC	CASSLLGRVNEQYF
NA	15	TRBJ2-3	TRBV4-2	TRBD2	TGTGCCAGCAGCCACCTAGCGGGAGAGACAGATACGCAGTATTTT	CASSHLAGETDTQYF
NA	16	TRBJ2-7	TRBV25-1	NA	TGTGCCAGCAGTGAATCCCACAGGCCCGCCAGGTACGAGCAGTACTTC	CASSESHRPARYEQYF
NA	14	TRBJ2-2	TRBV7-3	NA	TGTGCCAGCAGCTTTGAAAGGAACACCGGGGAGCTGTTTTTT	CASSFERNTGELFF
NA	16	TRBJ2-7	TRBV21-1	NA	TGTGCCAGCAGCAGCAACAGGATACCACCCTCCTACGAGCAGTACTTC	CASSSNRIPPSYEQYF
NA	16	TRBJ2-7	TRBV6-5	TRBD2	TGTGCCAGCAGTTACTCTGGGCCTAGCGGGAGTGCCGAGCAGTACTTC	CASSYSGPSGSAEQYF
NA	16	TRBJ2-7	TRBV29-1	TRBD1	TGCAGCGTTGAATTGATAGGGACAGGGGAAACCTACGAGCAGTACTTC	CSVELIGTGETYEQYF
NA	18	TRBJ1-5	TRBV21-1	NA	TGTGCCAGCTTCGAACTACCACAGGGGGAAGGTAGCAATCAGCCCCAGCATTTT	CASFELPQGEGSNQPQHF
NA	15	TRBJ2-2	TRBV2	TRBD1	TGTGCCAGCAGGGGGACAGGGTTGAACACCGGGGAGCTGTTTTTT	CASRGTGLNTGELFF
NA	16	TRBJ2-1	TRBV5-1	TRBD1	TGCGCCAGCAGTCTTAATACAGGGGGCATGATAAAGGAGCAGTTCTTC	CASSLNTGGMIKEQFF
NA	14	TRBJ2-2	TRBV29-1	TRBD2	TGCAGCGTTGATTGGGGACTAGGGCCCGGGGAGCTGTTTTTT	CSVDWGLGPGELFF
NA	19	TRBJ2-2	TRBV18	NA	TGTGCCAGCTCACCATACCAGTTGAGTGATCACTCCTACACCGGGGAGCTGTTTTTT	CASSPYQLSDHSYTGELFF
NA	12	TRBJ2-1	TRBV29-1	TRBD1	TGCAGCGTTGTGCCAGGGGGCAATGAGCAGTTCTTC	CSVVPGGNEQFF
NA	18	TRBJ2-3	TRBV7-2	TRBD2	TGTGCCAGCAGCTCAGCGGGACTAGCGGGAGGACGGACAGATACGCAGTATTTT	CASSSAGLAGGRTDTQYF
NA	14	TRBJ2-7	TRBV28	NA	TGTGCCAGCAGCCCGCCGGACTTCTCCTACGAGCAGTACTTC	CASSPPDFSYEQYF